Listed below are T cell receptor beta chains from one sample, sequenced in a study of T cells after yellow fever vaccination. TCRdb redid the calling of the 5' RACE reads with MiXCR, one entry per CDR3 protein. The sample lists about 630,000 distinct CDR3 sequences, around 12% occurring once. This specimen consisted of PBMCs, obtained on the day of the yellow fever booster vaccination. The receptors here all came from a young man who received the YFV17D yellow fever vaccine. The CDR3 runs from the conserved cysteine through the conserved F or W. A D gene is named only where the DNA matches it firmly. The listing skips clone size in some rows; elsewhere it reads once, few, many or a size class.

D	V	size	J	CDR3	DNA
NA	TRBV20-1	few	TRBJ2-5	CSAPRQVGETQYF	TGCAGTGCACCCCGGCAGGTTGGAGAGACCCAGTACTTC
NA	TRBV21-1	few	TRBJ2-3	CASSRSRLAGKAFHTDTQYF	TGTGCCAGCAGCAGAAGCCGGCTAGCGGGGAAGGCATTCCACACAGATACGCAGTATTTT
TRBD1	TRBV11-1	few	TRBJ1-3	CASSLAHPGQVSGNTIYF	TGTGCCAGCAGCTTAGCCCACCCCGGACAGGTCTCTGGAAACACCATATATTTT
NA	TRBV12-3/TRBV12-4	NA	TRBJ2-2	CASSLWGVAGELFF	TGTGCCAGCAGTTTGTGGGGGGTAGCCGGGGAGCTGTTTTTT
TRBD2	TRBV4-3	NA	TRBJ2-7	CASSRSLAGRYEQYF	TGCGCCAGCAGCCGGTCGCTAGCGGGAAGGTACGAGCAGTACTTC
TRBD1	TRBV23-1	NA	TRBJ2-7	CASSQWGQRSYEQYF	TGCGCCAGCAGTCAATGGGGACAGCGAAGCTACGAGCAGTACTTC
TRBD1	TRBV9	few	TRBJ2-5	CASSHRGQETQYF	TGTGCCAGCAGCCACAGGGGCCAAGAGACCCAGTACTTC
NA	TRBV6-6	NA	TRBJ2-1	CAGGQGSYNEQFF	TGTGCCGGGGGCCAGGGCTCCTACAATGAGCAGTTCTTC
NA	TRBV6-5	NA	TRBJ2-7	CASSYSIPGHTSYEQYF	TGTGCCAGCAGTTACTCGATCCCCGGACACACTTCCTACGAGCAGTACTTC
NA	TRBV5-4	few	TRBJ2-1	CASSLDSGQAEQFF	TGTGCCAGCAGCTTGGATTCCGGGCAGGCTGAGCAGTTCTTC